The clone carrying this TCR beta chain has a handful of counts. Antigen: not known. This entry comes from a study of T-cell memory formation after mild COVID-19. Study-wide background: Clustering of TCRs was largely donor specific.

From the 5' RACE reads, TCRdb called clonotypes with MiXCR, one entry per CDR3 protein. The repertoire has under 250,000 distinct CDR3 sequences, under 30% of them found once; the top ten carry over 9.5%. V was clipped by 2 bases and J by 5 bases, with 4 bases between them. The germline gives CDR1 SEHNR, CDR2 FQNEAQ (reference sequence). This CDR3 has 12 amino acids. Whole-study findings and limits: Those CD4+ clones that contracted were mainly in CM and EM (CD8+ ones in EMRA).

Specimen: PBMCs or a T cell subset sorted from them (not recorded which). The source is an adult woman who had mild COVID-19 (a few samples of this study predate the infection). Cell type and time point are not known. This chain links TRBV7-9 with TRBJ2-1; no clear D gene. Here the CDR3 DNA reads TGTGCCAGCAGCTTAAGAGACAATGAGCAGTTCTTC. Translated: CASSLRDNEQFF.